This T cell receptor (beta chain) originates from a study of tumor-infiltrating lymphocytes in oesophageal squamous cell carcinoma. Each CDR3 protein is one row after TCRdb ran MiXCR on the reads. The sample contains more than 9,500 distinct CDR3 sequences, 58% of which appear only once. Judged by abundance, this clonotype is medium-sized. Sequencing input: blood. The TCR originated in a female donor with esophageal squamous cell carcinoma.

The chain's CDR3 is CASSLGVWTEAFF. The CDR3 DNA sequence: TGTGCCAGCAGCTTGGGGGTCTGGACTGAAGCTTTCTTT. The chain is built from TRBV5-8 and TRBJ1-1; no firm D call. The CDR3 sequence is 13 residues long. The germline gives CDR1 SGHTS, CDR2 YDEGEE. The V gene lost 0 bases and the J gene lost 5 bases, with 8 bases spanning the gap. Filled out from reference TRBV5-8 and TRBJ1-1, the complete variable domain reads EAGVTQSPTHLIKTRGQQATLRCSPISGHTSVYWYQQALGLGLQFLLWYDEGEERNRGNFPPRFSGRQFPNYSSELNVNALELEDSALYLCASSLGVWTEAFFGQGTRLTVV.